This entry features one T cell receptor beta chain sequence. Its antigen is not known. This specimen comes from a study of cytomegalovirus exposure and HLA in healthy donors. Study-wide results and caveats: Later work found most CMV-associated TCR beta chains apparently HLA-restricted. With high specificity and sensitivity, the classifier reportedly diagnosed cytomegalovirus status.

The PCR had 60 Vbeta and 13 Jbeta primers. Here immunoSEQ multiplex PCR was the method, and the copy in TCRdb shows in-frame clones only, minus some. The repertoire includes 120,000 to 150,000 clones, roughly 80% of them detected once, and about an eighth sits in the top ten. Germline-derived CDR1 and CDR2 are MNHNY and SVGAGI (reference sequence). Between the trimmed V and J ends, which lost 2 bases and 6 bases, there was a span of 14 bases. This CDR3 has 15 amino acids. The sequence was collected from a man aged 35 to 55 in good health and CMV-seropositive. The V call is TRBV6-6, the J call TRBJ1-5; D is perhaps TRBD1 (6 bases). What was sequenced was PBMCs. The CDR3 DNA sequence: TGTGCCAGCAGTTACGGGCAGGGGTCCGCTCAGCCCCAGCATTTT. This sequence encodes CASSYGQGSAQPQHF.